The 31 T cell receptor beta chains reported below all come from one sample, sequenced in a study of glioma-infiltrating T cells after dendritic cell vaccination. Profiled with immunoSEQ multiplex PCR; TCRdb holds only in-frame clones, not every one. The table lists 90,000 to 140,000 clones, almost 90% of them singletons. The time point here: after dendritic cell vaccination, including at tumor progression/relapse. This material consisted of blood, taken after dendritic cell vaccination. The source is a human donor with glioblastoma.

The J gene is TRBJ1-1, the V gene TRBV4-1; weak D call: TRBD1 (6 bases). This CDR3 contains 15 residues. CDR1 is MGHRA, CDR2 YSYEKL, per germline. Trimming took off 0 bases at V and 6 bases at J, with 14 bases between the two ends. CDR3: CASSQDIGRGAEAFF. The CDR3 bases are TGCGCCAGCAGCCAAGATATTGGCAGGGGCGCTGAAGCTTTCTTT.

This clone was picked up one time. V gene TRBV4-1 combines with J gene TRBJ2-1, with 11 bases that match TRBD2. With V trimmed by 0 bases and J by 6 bases, 4 bases remained unmatched. CDR1 and CDR2 from the germline V gene are MGHRA and YSYEKL. The CDR3 totals 16 residues. The chain's CDR3 is CASSQDWGLAANEQFF. As DNA, the CDR3 is TGCGCCAGCAGCCAAGATTGGGGACTAGCGGCCAATGAGCAGTTCTTC.

The chain has TRBV7-8 and TRBJ2-1, with D perhaps matching TRBD2 (5 bases). In germline, CDR1 is SGHVS, CDR2 FQNEAQ. V shed 5 bases and J shed 6 bases, with 23 bases lying between them. The CDR3 consists of 17 residues. Here the CDR3 reads CASSPSLEATGGNEQFF. The CDR3 bases are TGTGCCAGCAGCCCGAGTCTGGAGGCCACTGGCGGCAATGAGCAGTTCTTC.

The genes are TRBV21-1 and TRBJ1-1. TRBV21-1 is assigned pseudogene status. This CDR3 comprises 13 residues. The CDR3: CASSPGWNTEAFF. CDR3 in DNA: TGTGCCAGCAGCCCGGGGTGGAACACTGAAGCTTTCTTT.

The rearrangement links TRBV4-1 to TRBJ2-1, with 14 bases matching TRBD2. Germline V CDR1 and CDR2: MGHRA, YSYEKL. The ends lost 2 bases at V and 6 bases at J; junction bases unmatched: 18. This CDR3 spans 21 amino acids. The CDR3: CASSQLQGTSGGVLGFNEQFF. Here the CDR3 DNA reads TGCGCCAGCAGCCAACTCCAAGGGACTAGCGGGGGAGTTTTGGGGTTCAATGAGCAGTTCTTC.

DNA for the CDR3: TGTGCCAGCAGCTTGGCGAGCTTTCGCACTGAAGCTTTCTTT. This translates into CASSLASFRTEAFF. The chain has TRBV5-6 and TRBJ1-1; D gene unclear. V was clipped by 0 bases and J by 4 bases, with 10 bases between them. Germline CDR1 reads SGHDT; CDR2 reads YYEEEE. CDR3 length: 14 residues. Based on the CDR3 plus reference TRBV5-6 and TRBJ1-1, the full variable domain is DAGVTQSPTHLIKTRGQQVTLRCSPKSGHDTVSWYQQALGQGPQFIFQYYEEEERQRGNFPDRFSGHQFPNYSSELNVNALLLGDSALYLCASSLASFRTEAFFGQGTRLTVV.

This chain links TRBV29-1 with TRBJ2-7, with D tentatively TRBD2 (6 bases). Trimming shortened V by 1 base and J by 1 base, and 14 bases separated the two germline ends. The CDR3 spans 15 residues. Germline CDR1 and CDR2: SQVTM and ANQGSEA. The CDR3 region is CSVEGSGGKSYEQYF. CDR3 DNA sequence: TGCAGCGTTGAAGGTTCAGGAGGGAAATCCTACGAGCAGTACTTC.

This sequence joins TRBV7-9 and TRBJ1-5; no firm D call. V lost 5 bases, J lost 9 bases, and 8 bases lay in between. The CDR3 runs to 11 residues. Germline loops: CDR1 SEHNR, CDR2 FQNEAQ (reference sequence). CDR3 region: CASSREGPQHF. Written as DNA, the CDR3 is TGTGCCAGCAGCCGCGAGGGGCCCCAGCATTTT.

V usage is TRBV19 and J usage is TRBJ2-7, with D possibly being TRBD2 (5 bases). There are 15 residues in the CDR3. Trimming pared 5 bases from V and 2 bases from J, leaving 16 bases between. Germline V lookup: CDR1 LNHDA, CDR2 SQIVND (reference sequence). This CDR3 is CASSREGGRTYEQYF. The CDR3 region has the DNA TGTGCCAGTAGTCGGGAAGGAGGCAGAACCTACGAGCAGTACTTC.

This clone has only one observation. The V and J genes are TRBV5-1 and TRBJ2-7; possibly TRBD2 for D (6 bases). Germline lookup yields CDR1 SGHRS and CDR2 YFSETQ. This CDR3 spans 14 amino acids. V lost 4 bases and J lost 5, with 16 bases in between. The CDR3 loop is CASSRAEEGNEQYF. In nucleotides, the CDR3 is TGCGCCAGCAGCCGGGCGGAGGAGGGCAACGAGCAGTACTTC. Filled out from reference TRBV5-1 and TRBJ2-7, the complete variable domain reads KAGVTQTPRYLIKTRGQQVTLSCSPISGHRSVSWYQQTPGQGLQFLFEYFSETQRNKGNFPGRFSGRQFSNSRSEMNVSTLELGDSALYLCASSRAEEGNEQYFGPGTRLTVT.

The J gene is TRBJ2-3, the V gene TRBV6-5; 7 bases match TRBD2. With V trimmed by 5 bases and J by 6 bases, 8 bases remained unmatched. The CDR3 length is 14 residues. Germline V gene lookup returns CDR1 MNHEY and CDR2 SVGAGI. The DNA for the CDR3 is TGTGCCAGCAGTCCACCCGGGGGAGGGGATACGCAGTATTTT. It is translated as CASSPPGGGDTQYF.

This chain links TRBV7-8 with TRBJ1-1; the match to TRBD1 covers 7 bases. V dropped 5 bases and J dropped 1; count of bases not matched to a gene: 1. The CDR3 is made up of 13 amino acids. Germline V gene sequence: CDR1 SGHVS, CDR2 FQNEAQ. CDR3 region: CASSRQGNTEAFF. CDR3 sequence (DNA): TGTGCCAGCAGCAGACAGGGGAACACTGAAGCTTTCTTT.

This rearrangement joins TRBV5-1 to TRBJ2-7; 11 bases fit TRBD2. CDR3 size: 16 residues. Germline V lookup: CDR1 SGHRS, CDR2 YFSETQ. Losses at the gene ends were 0 bases for V and 5 bases for J; bases not matched to a gene: 7. The CDR3 DNA is TGCGCCAGCAGCTTGGTTGGTAGCGGGAGGGTAGACGAGCAGTACTTC. This translates into CASSLVGSGRVDEQYF.

The V and J genes are TRBV10-3 and TRBJ2-2; possibly TRBD1 for D (6 bases). Trimming removed 5 bases at V and 3 bases at J, with 13 bases between. This CDR3 contains 15 residues. CDR1 ENHRY and CDR2 SYGVKD come from the germline V gene. The CDR3 DNA sequence: TGTGCCATCAGTCCCGGGACACAGGACACCGGGGAGCTGTTTTTT. Amino acid sequence: CAISPGTQDTGELFF.

This clone was seen more than once but under ten times. The rearrangement uses TRBV19 and TRBJ2-7; TRBD1 matches 9 bases. Germline V gene data show CDR1 as LNHDA and CDR2 as SQIVND (reference sequence). The trim removed 5 bases at V and 5 bases at J, leaving 10 bases unmatched. The CDR3 consists of 15 residues. CDR3 sequence: CASSGRTGGWNEQYF. Here the CDR3 DNA reads TGTGCCAGTAGTGGCCGAACAGGGGGCTGGAACGAGCAGTACTTC.

This clone was seen once. The rearrangement joins TRBV5-1 to TRBJ1-2, with a weak D call TRBD1 (5 bases). CDR1 is SGHRS, CDR2 YFSETQ, per germline. The CDR3 has 14 amino acids. The V gene lost 0 bases and the J gene lost 7 bases, with 13 bases spanning the gap. Here the CDR3 DNA reads TGCGCCAGCAGCTTGGGAGGCAGGGATGGTGGCTACACCTTC. It codes for CASSLGGRDGGYTF.

The V gene is TRBV7-2, the J gene TRBJ1-2; D gene unclear. Trimming left V 2 bases short and J 8 bases short, with 18 bases between. Germline assignment: CDR1 SGHTA and CDR2 FQGNSA. The CDR3 contains 15 residues. The CDR3 DNA sequence: TGTGCCAGCAGCTTAAGGTCTCAGGAAGTCTACGGCTACACCTTC. Its protein product is CASSLRSQEVYGYTF.

V gene TRBV5-5 combines with J gene TRBJ2-1; 13 bases fit TRBD2. The V segment lost 3 bases and the J segment 8 bases; nucleotides outside the gene matches: 5. The CDR3 is 15 amino acids. In germline, CDR1 is SGHKS, CDR2 YYEKEE (reference sequence). For the CDR3, the DNA is TGTGCCAGCAGCTCTACTAGCGGGGGGGCCTATGAGCAGTTCTTC. Residues: CASSSTSGGAYEQFF.

The V gene is TRBV28, the J gene TRBJ1-5, with 7 bases matching TRBD1. The CDR3 covers 15 residues. V lost 6 bases, J lost 7 bases, and 12 bases stayed unmatched. CDR1 is MDHEN, CDR2 SYDVKM, per germline. CDR3 region: CASSRRGQHRQPQHF. The CDR3 DNA follows: TGTGCCAGCAGCCGCCGGGGACAGCACCGCCAGCCCCAGCATTTT.

V usage is TRBV12-5 and J usage is TRBJ2-3; tentatively, D is TRBD1 (5 bases). The length of the CDR3 is 13 residues. Germline V gene lookup returns CDR1 LGHNT and CDR2 FRNRAP. Trimming left V 2 bases short and J 3 bases short, with 6 bases between. The CDR3 nucleotides read TGTGCTAGTGGTTTGAGACAGACAGATACGCAGTATTTT. Its protein is CASGLRQTDTQYF.

J is TRBJ2-7 and V is TRBV30; D may be TRBD2 (5 bases). Per the germline V gene, CDR1 is GTSNPN and CDR2 is SVGIG (reference sequence). This CDR3 is 13 amino acids long. Trimming shortened V by 2 bases and J by 0 bases, and 8 bases separated the two germline ends. CDR3 sequence reads: CAWSRGSSYEQYF. The DNA for the CDR3 is TGTGCCTGGAGTAGAGGGAGCTCCTACGAGCAGTACTTC.

CDR3 loop: CASSDRHNEKLFF. Written as DNA, the CDR3 is TGTGCCAGCAGCGACAGACATAATGAAAAACTGTTTTTT. The chain recombines TRBV6-1 with TRBJ1-4, with D maybe TRBD1 (5 bases). Germline assignment: CDR1 MNHNS and CDR2 SASEGT. The CDR3 runs to 13 residues. Trimming pared 6 bases from V and 4 bases from J, leaving 9 bases between.

V usage is TRBV25-1 and J usage is TRBJ2-1; TRBD1 matches 7 bases. Germline trimming cut 3 bases from V and 7 bases from J; bases unmatched to any gene: 9. There are 15 residues in the CDR3. The germline gives CDR1 MGHDK, CDR2 SYGVNS. The DNA of the CDR3 is TGTGCCAGCAGTGATAGGCCGGGACAGTATAATGAGCAGTTCTTC. Protein product: CASSDRPGQYNEQFF.

V usage is TRBV5-1 and J usage is TRBJ1-2, with D hard to call. The CDR3 spans 13 residues. Trimming took 4 bases from V and 6 from J, leaving 13 bases between them. Looked up from germline, CDR1 is SGHRS and CDR2 is YFSETQ. In DNA, the CDR3 is TGCGCCAGCAGCACCCGGCCGCGGGATGGCTACACCTTC. Its protein product is CASSTRPRDGYTF. Variable domain in full (rest from reference TRBV5-1 and TRBJ1-2): KAGVTQTPRYLIKTRGQQVTLSCSPISGHRSVSWYQQTPGQGLQFLFEYFSETQRNKGNFPGRFSGRQFSNSRSEMNVSTLELGDSALYLCASSTRPRDGYTFGSGTRLTVV.

The chain couples TRBV19 to TRBJ2-3; 15 bases line up with TRBD2. Trimming at V came to 7 bases and at J to 4 bases, leaving 9 bases not matched to a gene. CDR1 is LNHDA and CDR2 is SQIVND in the germline V gene (reference sequence). The CDR3 contains 17 residues. CDR3: CASTTPGLAGGADTQYF. CDR3 sequence (DNA): TGTGCCAGTACCACGCCGGGACTAGCGGGAGGAGCAGATACGCAGTATTTT.

The J gene is TRBJ1-1, the V gene TRBV5-1; 8 bases agree with TRBD1. This CDR3 contains 13 residues. The germline V gene encodes CDR1 SGHRS and CDR2 YFSETQ. After removal of 0 bases from V and 6 bases from J, the junction contained 1 base not matched to a gene. The CDR3 region has the DNA TGCGCCAGCAGCTTGGCAGGGGGCTCTGAAGCTTTCTTT. It translates to CASSLAGGSEAFF.

This chain uses TRBV6-5 with TRBJ1-1, with D uncertain. Trimming stripped 5 bases from V and 1 base from J, with 8 bases between. Per the germline V gene, CDR1 is MNHEY and CDR2 is SVGAGI. The CDR3 runs to 13 residues. CDR3 bases: TGTGCCAGCAGTGAGCGACCGAACACTGAAGCTTTCTTT. This translates into CASSERPNTEAFF.

This sequence joins TRBV5-1 and TRBJ2-5, with 7 bases identical to TRBD1. This CDR3 comprises 15 residues. Germline loops: CDR1 SGHRS, CDR2 YFSETQ. The V gene end was trimmed by 0 bases and the J gene end by 3 bases; junction bases not matched to a gene: 5. This chain's CDR3 is CASSLEPGGEETQYF. DNA of the CDR3: TGCGCCAGCAGCTTGGAACCAGGGGGAGAAGAGACCCAGTACTTC.

This sequence joins TRBV19 and TRBJ1-1, with 9 bases aligning to TRBD1. V shed 4 bases and J 7 bases; nucleotides not matched to a gene: 7. This CDR3 is 14 amino acids long. Looked up from germline, CDR1 is LNHDA and CDR2 is SQIVND (reference sequence). For the CDR3, the DNA is TGTGCCAGTAGTACCGGGACAGGGCTTGGTGAAGCTTTCTTT. Residues: CASSTGTGLGEAFF. Together with reference TRBV19 and TRBJ1-1, the CDR3 gives the full variable domain: DGGITQSPKYLFRKEGQNVTLSCEQNLNHDAMYWYRQDPGQGLRLIYYSQIVNDFQKGDIAEGYSVSREKKESFPLTVTSAQKNPTAFYLCASSTGTGLGEAFFGQGTRLTVV.

In this sample, this clone turned up a few times. The rearrangement joins TRBV11-2 to TRBJ1-1, with D perhaps matching TRBD1 (5 bases). CDR3 length: 15 amino acids. Per the germline V gene, CDR1 is SGHAT and CDR2 is FQNNGV. V was clipped by 3 bases and J by 7 bases, with 18 bases between them. The CDR3 loop is CASSLLGRRVGEAFF. The CDR3, as DNA: TGTGCCAGCAGCTTGTTGGGACGGAGGGTTGGTGAAGCTTTCTTT.

This clone was counted a few times. The chain recombines TRBV2 with TRBJ1-3, with 7 bases fitting TRBD1. The ends lost 6 bases at V and 0 bases at J; junction bases unmatched: 5. Germline CDR1 SNHLY, CDR2 FYNNEI. The CDR3 covers 15 residues. CDR3: CASRQGTTSGNTIYF. The CDR3 DNA is TGTGCCAGCAGACAGGGGACGACCTCTGGAAACACCATATATTTT.